The clone carrying this TCR beta chain turned up a few times. The antigen is undetermined. The data belong to a study of T cells in Graves' hyperthyroidism and ophthalmopathy. The wider study: Peripheral blood was collected at initial diagnosis, before any treatment.

With 5 bases clipped from V and 3 bases from J, the junction kept 9 bases outside the gene matches. The CDR3 runs 15 residues. Per germline, CDR1 PRHDT and CDR2 FYEKMQ (reference sequence). Each diagnosis was grounded in clinical symptoms, serum thyroxine and TRAb, thyroid ultrasound, and orbital computed tomography. Study observations and caveats: Most thyroid-expanded clonotypes above 0.001 were also found in blood. Stable hyperthyroidism was separated from ophthalmopathy by a model based on 13 V-J features.

Amplification yielded TCR beta CDR3 regions, with RNA transcripts as the source. Carried out on the TCR CDR3, a first-round RT-PCR used the HTBI primer set. TCRdb reprocessed the multiplex PCR reads with MiXCR, giving one entry per CDR3 protein. The table records hundreds of thousands of distinct CDR3 sequences, roughly 24% of them present only once. The source of this sequence is a woman in her thirties with Graves' ophthalmopathy. This rearrangement joins TRBV13 to TRBJ1-1; 7 bases line up with TRBD1. Sequences were obtained from blood. The CDR3 region has the DNA TGTGCCAGCAGCACCGGACAGGCGGCGTACACTGAAGCTTTCTTT. Amino acids: CASSTGQAAYTEAFF.